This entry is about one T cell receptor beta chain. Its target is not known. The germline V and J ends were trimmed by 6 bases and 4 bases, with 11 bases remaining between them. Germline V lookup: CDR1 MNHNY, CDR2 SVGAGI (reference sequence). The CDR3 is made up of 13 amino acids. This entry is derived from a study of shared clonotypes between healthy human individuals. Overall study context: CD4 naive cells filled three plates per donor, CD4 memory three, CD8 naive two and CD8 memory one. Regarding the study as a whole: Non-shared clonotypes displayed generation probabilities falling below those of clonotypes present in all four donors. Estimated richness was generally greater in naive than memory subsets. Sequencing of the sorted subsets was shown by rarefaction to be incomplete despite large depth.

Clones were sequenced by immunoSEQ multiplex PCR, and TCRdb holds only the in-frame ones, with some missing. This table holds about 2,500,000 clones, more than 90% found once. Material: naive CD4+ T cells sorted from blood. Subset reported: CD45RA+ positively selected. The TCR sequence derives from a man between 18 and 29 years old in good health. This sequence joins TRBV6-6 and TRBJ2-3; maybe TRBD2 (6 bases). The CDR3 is CASSPERADTQYF. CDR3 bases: TGTGCCAGCAGCCCCGAGCGGGCAGATACGCAGTATTTT.